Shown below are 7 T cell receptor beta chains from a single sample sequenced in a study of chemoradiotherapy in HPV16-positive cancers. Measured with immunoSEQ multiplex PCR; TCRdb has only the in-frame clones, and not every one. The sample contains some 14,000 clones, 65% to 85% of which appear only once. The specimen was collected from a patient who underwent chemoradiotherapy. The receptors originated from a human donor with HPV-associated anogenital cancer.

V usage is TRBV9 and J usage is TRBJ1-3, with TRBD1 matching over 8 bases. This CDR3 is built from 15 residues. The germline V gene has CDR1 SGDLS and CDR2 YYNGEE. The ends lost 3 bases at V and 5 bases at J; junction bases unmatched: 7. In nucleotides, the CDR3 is TGTGCCAGCAGCGCGACAGGGGAGTCCCGAAACACCATATATTTT. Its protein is CASSATGESRNTIYF.

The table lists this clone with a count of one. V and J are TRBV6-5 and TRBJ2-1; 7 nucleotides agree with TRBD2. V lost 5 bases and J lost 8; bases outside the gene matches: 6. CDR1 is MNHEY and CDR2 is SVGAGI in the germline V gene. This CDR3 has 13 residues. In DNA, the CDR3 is TGTGCCAGCAGTAAGCGGGACCGTTATGAGCAGTTCTTC. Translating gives CASSKRDRYEQFF.

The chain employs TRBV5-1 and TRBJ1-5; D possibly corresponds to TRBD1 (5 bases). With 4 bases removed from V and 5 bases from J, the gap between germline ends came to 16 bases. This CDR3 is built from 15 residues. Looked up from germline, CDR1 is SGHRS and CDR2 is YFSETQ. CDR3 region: CASSQSGARDQPQHF. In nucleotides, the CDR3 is TGCGCCAGCAGCCAAAGTGGGGCGAGGGATCAGCCCCAGCATTTT. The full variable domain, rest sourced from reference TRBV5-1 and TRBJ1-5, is KAGVTQTPRYLIKTRGQQVTLSCSPISGHRSVSWYQQTPGQGLQFLFEYFSETQRNKGNFPGRFSGRQFSNSRSEMNVSTLELGDSALYLCASSQSGARDQPQHFGDGTRLSIL.

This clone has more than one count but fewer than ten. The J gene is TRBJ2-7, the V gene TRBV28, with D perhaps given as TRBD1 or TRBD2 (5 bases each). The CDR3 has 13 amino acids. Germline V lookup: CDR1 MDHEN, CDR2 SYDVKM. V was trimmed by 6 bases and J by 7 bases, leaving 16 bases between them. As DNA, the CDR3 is TGTGCCAGCAGCCTCGGGACCGCAGGGGAGCAGTACTTC. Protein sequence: CASSLGTAGEQYF. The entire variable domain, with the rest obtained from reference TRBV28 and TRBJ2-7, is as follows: DVKVTQSSRYLVKRTGEKVFLECVQDMDHENMFWYRQDPGLGLRLIYFSYDVKMKEKGDIPEGYSVSREKKERFSLILESASTNQTSMYLCASSLGTAGEQYFGPGTRLTVT.

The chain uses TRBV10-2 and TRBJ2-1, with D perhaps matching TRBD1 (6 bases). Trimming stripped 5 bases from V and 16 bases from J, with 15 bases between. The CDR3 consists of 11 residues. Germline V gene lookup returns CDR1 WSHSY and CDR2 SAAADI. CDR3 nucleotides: TGCGCCAGCAGTCTGAACAGGGATACCTTCTTC. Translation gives CASSLNRDTFF.

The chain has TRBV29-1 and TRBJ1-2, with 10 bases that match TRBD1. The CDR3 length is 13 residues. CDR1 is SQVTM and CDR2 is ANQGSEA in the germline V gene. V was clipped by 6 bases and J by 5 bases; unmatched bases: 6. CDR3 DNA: TGCAGCGTAGGAGCGGGACAGGGGTATGGCTACACCTTC. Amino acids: CSVGAGQGYGYTF.

This CDR3 is CASSPASGSYNEQFF. The DNA of the CDR3 is TGTGCCAGCAGTCCCGCTAGCGGGAGCTACAATGAGCAGTTCTTC. The chain combines TRBV28 with TRBJ2-1, with 10 bases lining up with TRBD2. The V and J ends lost 5 bases and 3 bases, in that order; junction bases with no gene match: 4. Germline V gene sequence: CDR1 MDHEN, CDR2 SYDVKM. The CDR3 is 15 amino acids. Filled out from reference TRBV28 and TRBJ2-1, the complete variable domain reads DVKVTQSSRYLVKRTGEKVFLECVQDMDHENMFWYRQDPGLGLRLIYFSYDVKMKEKGDIPEGYSVSREKKERFSLILESASTNQTSMYLCASSPASGSYNEQFFGPGTRLTVL.